This TCR beta chain was found in a study of cytomegalovirus exposure and HLA in healthy donors. The PCR had 60 Vbeta and 13 Jbeta primers. The repertoire was sequenced with immunoSEQ multiplex PCR; TCRdb's copy has only in-frame clones and lacks some. The table records roughly 150,000 clones, 77% of them present only once. To note about this clone: One junction end does not reproduce the germline sequence, and a read error may be involved.

The CDR3 length is 14 residues. CDR1 SGHAT and CDR2 FQNNGV come from the germline V gene. The clonotype originates from a male donor in good health and CMV-seronegative. The sample comprised PBMCs. The V gene is TRBV11-2, the J gene TRBJ2-7, with D perhaps TRBD1 (6 bases). For the CDR3, the DNA is TGTGCCAGCAGCCTAGAAAGACAGGTGGGGGAGCAGTACTTC. Translating gives CASSLERQVGEQYF.